The TCR beta chain under discussion was sequenced for a study of shared clonotypes between healthy human individuals. Study summary: Used for every donor were three CD4 naive, three CD4 memory, two CD8 naive and one CD8 memory plate.

TCRdb's table, derived via immunoSEQ multiplex PCR, lists solely in-frame clones and lacks some. Counted here are over a million clones, roughly 96% occurring once; the ten biggest clones make up 1% to 1.5%. Recent acute infections and vaccinations were absent in the healthy HIV-negative adult donors. Researchers partitioned CD4+ cells into CD45RA+ naive and CD45RA-negative memory subsets. Sequenced input: naive CD4+ T cells sorted from blood. The sample's subset: CD45RA+ positively selected. The receptor's source is a man aged 30 to 45 in good health.

The CDR3 reads CASSTPGLYGAAFF. The CDR3, as DNA: TGTGCCAGTAGTACCCCCGGACTATATGGAGCAGCTTTCTTT. The chain recombines TRBV19 with TRBJ1-1; D is uncertain. The CDR3 consists of 14 residues. Trimming left V 4 bases short and J 10 bases short, with 19 bases between. Germline CDR1 LNHDA, CDR2 SQIVND (reference sequence). The variable domain in full, with the rest retrieved from reference TRBV19 and TRBJ1-1, is DGGITQSPKYLFRKEGQNVTLSCEQNLNHDAMYWYRQDPGQGLRLIYYSQIVNDFQKGDIAEGYSVSREKKESFPLTVTSAQKNPTAFYLCASSTPGLYGAAFFGQGTRLTVV.